This T cell receptor beta chain was recorded in a study of a mutant IDH1 vaccine in newly diagnosed glioma. At the level of the study: Averaging around 40 years of age, treated patients were around 60% male and approximately 40% female. Those enrolled had earlier been treated with radiotherapy, temozolomide, or both, mostly both.

TCRdb's table, derived via immunoSEQ multiplex PCR, lists solely in-frame clones and lacks some. The sample yields 40,000 to 55,000 clones, around 80% seen once. Regarding this clone: Its antigen is still unknown.

CDR3 length equals 13 residues. The ends lost 8 bases at V and 4 bases at J; junction bases unmatched: 7. Germline V gives CDR1 ENHRY, CDR2 SYGVKD. Stated time point: week 5, during vaccination. It was 300 ug of mutant IDH1 20-mer peptide that made up each vaccine dose, given with topical imiquimod. Findings and limits, study-wide: Variations in leading peripheral T cell clonotypes appeared to have no connection with pseudoprogression.

The TCR originated in a man between 50 and 59 years old with glioma. The rearrangement joins TRBV10-3 to TRBJ2-7; 8 bases align to TRBD1. The sequences come from PBMCs, collected from a glioma patient whose treatment included an IDH1 peptide vaccine. The CDR3 DNA sequence: TGTGCCATCCAGCAGGGGGCCGATTACGAGCAGTACTTC. The encoded protein is CAIQQGADYEQYF.